The 13 T cell receptor beta chains below were found in one sample sequenced in a study of T cells in Graves' hyperthyroidism and ophthalmopathy. RNA transcripts were the template for amplifying TCR beta CDR3 regions. A set of HTBI primers served as the primers for a first-round RT-PCR of the TCR CDR3. From the multiplex PCR reads, TCRdb called clonotypes with MiXCR, one entry per CDR3 protein. This table holds roughly 740,000 distinct CDR3 sequences, 15% to 20% found once. The sample taken for sequencing was blood. These receptor sequences come from a man younger than 35 with Graves' hyperthyroidism.

This chain links TRBV28 with TRBJ2-1; tentatively, D is TRBD1 or TRBD2 (6 bases each). The CDR3 runs to 15 residues. The germline V gene encodes CDR1 MDHEN and CDR2 SYDVKM. Trimming removed 3 bases at V and 7 bases at J, with 16 bases between. Here the CDR3 reads CASSLKGGWLNEQFF. Here the CDR3 DNA reads TGTGCCAGCAGTTTGAAAGGGGGGTGGTTGAATGAGCAGTTCTTC.

The table lists this clonotype with many counts. The chain recombines TRBV6-1 with TRBJ2-3, with 7 bases that match TRBD1. The junction had 9 bases not matched to a gene; V was cut back by 5 bases and J by 4 bases. CDR1 and CDR2 from the germline V gene are MNHNS and SASEGT. The CDR3 runs 15 residues. CDR3 protein: CASSIGQATADTQYF. In DNA, the CDR3 is TGTGCCAGCAGTATAGGACAGGCTACCGCAGATACGCAGTATTTT.

This chain uses TRBV4-1 with TRBJ1-1, with D perhaps TRBD1 (5 bases). There are 15 residues in the CDR3. Germline values: CDR1 MGHRA, CDR2 YSYEKL. Trimming shortened V by 1 base and J by 1 base, and 10 bases separated the two germline ends. The CDR3 is CASSQGGGRNTEAFF. DNA for the CDR3: TGCGCCAGCAGCCAAGGTGGGGGAAGGAACACTGAAGCTTTCTTT.

The chain employs TRBV28 and TRBJ2-1; 7 nucleotides align to TRBD1. The trim removed 3 bases at V and 15 bases at J, leaving 17 bases unmatched. The V gene's germline CDR1 is MDHEN and CDR2 SYDVKM. This CDR3 comprises 15 residues. Here the CDR3 DNA reads TGTGCCAGCAGTTTGAAAGGGTTAACGGGACAGCCTATGTTCTTC. Translation gives CASSLKGLTGQPMFF.

A few counts support this clonotype. The V gene is TRBV27, the J gene TRBJ2-4; D is undetermined. With 3 bases removed from V and 9 bases from J, the gap between germline ends came to 15 bases. CDR1 and CDR2 from the germline V gene are MNHEY and SMNVEV (reference sequence). The CDR3 sequence is 14 residues long. CDR3 protein: CASSFRHGESIQYF. CDR3 in DNA: TGTGCCAGCAGTTTCCGACACGGAGAATCCATTCAGTACTTC.

This clonotype was detected ten times or more. V and J are TRBV25-1 and TRBJ2-3, with 8 bases matching TRBD2. The V segment lost 4 bases and the J segment 2 bases; nucleotides outside the gene matches: 8. This CDR3 spans 16 amino acids. CDR1 MGHDK and CDR2 SYGVNS come from the germline V gene. CDR3 sequence reads: CASSVPGLGFTDTQYF. The CDR3, as DNA: TGTGCCAGCAGTGTTCCGGGACTAGGGTTCACAGATACGCAGTATTTT. Combining the CDR3 with reference TRBV25-1 and TRBJ2-3 gives the whole variable domain EADIYQTPRYLVIGTGKKITLECSQTMGHDKMYWYQQDPGMELHLIHYSYGVNSTEKGDLSSESTVSRIRTEHFPLTLESARPSHTSQYLCASSVPGLGFTDTQYFGPGTRLTVL.

Many counts were recorded for this clonotype. The chain links TRBV18 to TRBJ1-1; tentative D call: TRBD1 (5 bases). CDR3 length equals 15 residues. Germline-derived CDR1 and CDR2 are KGHSH and LQKENI. V was shortened by 3 bases and J by 0 bases, with 11 bases between the two germline ends. CDR3 residues: CASSPEQAMNTEAFF. The CDR3 coding sequence is TGTGCCAGCTCACCGGAACAGGCTATGAACACTGAAGCTTTCTTT.

This clonotype was seen ten or more times. The rearrangement uses TRBV18 and TRBJ1-1; possibly TRBD1 for D (5 bases). Per the germline V gene, CDR1 is KGHSH and CDR2 is LQKENI. This CDR3 comprises 15 residues. V was shortened by 8 bases and J by 4 bases, with 20 bases between the two germline ends. CDR3 in amino acids: CASPLAGERGTEAFF. The CDR3 DNA reads as TGTGCCAGCCCCCTGGCGGGGGAAAGGGGCACTGAAGCTTTCTTT.

This sequence joins TRBV28 and TRBJ2-2; D is tentatively TRBD1 or TRBD2 (5 bases each). CDR1 and CDR2 from the germline V gene are MDHEN and SYDVKM. The germline V and J ends were trimmed by 2 bases and 3 bases, with 10 bases remaining between them. The length of the CDR3 is 15 residues. In DNA form, the CDR3 reads TGTGCCAGCAGTTTAGTGGGGGTGGACACCGGGGAGCTGTTTTTT. This translates into CASSLVGVDTGELFF.

In this sample, this clonotype turned up many times. V usage is TRBV28 and J usage is TRBJ2-1, with unresolved D. CDR3 size: 10 residues. CDR1 MDHEN and CDR2 SYDVKM come from the germline V gene. The V gene lost 2 bases and the J gene lost 9 bases, with 2 bases spanning the gap. The CDR3 is CASSLSEQFF. CDR3 nucleotides: TGTGCCAGCAGTTTAAGTGAGCAGTTCTTC.

This clonotype appeared a few times. The chain joins TRBV19 to TRBJ2-2; either TRBD1 or TRBD2 may fit D (5 bases each). The CDR3 runs 17 residues. Germline CDR1 reads LNHDA; CDR2 reads SQIVND (reference sequence). V was cut by 5 bases and J by 2 bases, with 18 bases left in between. The CDR3 coding sequence is TGTGCCAGTAGTCCAACCGGGACCACATCAAACACCGGGGAGCTGTTTTTT. This sequence encodes CASSPTGTTSNTGELFF.

The chain is built from TRBV20-1 and TRBJ2-7; 9 bases map to TRBD1. Trimming removed 0 bases from V and 5 bases from J; junction bases left unmatched: 8. The germline V gene encodes CDR1 DFQATT and CDR2 SNEGSKA (reference sequence). The CDR3 spans 15 residues. The CDR3 here is CSARDPGQGGHEQYF. In DNA form, the CDR3 reads TGCAGTGCTAGAGACCCGGGACAGGGCGGCCACGAGCAGTACTTC.

The chain has TRBV12-3 or TRBV12-4 and TRBJ2-6; perhaps TRBD1 as D (5 bases). The CDR3 consists of 15 residues. V shed 6 bases and J shed 1 base, with 10 bases lying between them. The CDR3 region is CASSPRQSGANVLTF. In nucleotides, the CDR3 is TGTGCCAGCAGCCCTCGACAGTCTGGGGCCAACGTCCTGACTTTC.